This T cell receptor (beta chain) was captured by sequencing in a study of graft-versus-host responses after intestinal transplantation. General observations from the study: Ileal or blood samples showed some GvH clones first, and such clones were also found in recipient marrow.

The data were produced by immunoSEQ multiplex PCR, yet TCRdb's version contains in-frame clones alone and is incomplete. The data hold about 100,000 clones, with roughly 87% observed a single time. With regard to this clone: Its antigen is not known.

The starting material was unstimulated CD4+ T cells sorted from spleen or lymph node cells, obtained before transplant. This receptor was identified in a human donor who was the organ donor for an intestinal transplant.

The chain's CDR3 is CASSPLGTGADGELFF. The CDR3 coding sequence is TGTGCCAGCTCACCCCTTGGTACGGGGGCCGACGGGGAGCTGTTTTTT. The chain combines TRBV18 with TRBJ2-2; D tentatively fits TRBD1 or TRBD2 (6 bases each). This CDR3 has 16 amino acids. The V and J ends lost 3 bases and 7 bases respectively, with 18 bases between them. Germline assignment: CDR1 KGHSH and CDR2 LQKENI.